Listed below are T cell receptor beta chains from one sample, sequenced in a study of control samples from healthy donors and cancer patients. Repertoires were generated with immunoSEQ multiplex PCR, while TCRdb's copy carries only in-frame clones and drops some. Of about 150,000 clones listed, roughly 94% are singletons. Material: blood. These receptors were obtained from a man in his forties in good health. CDR3s include the opening cysteine and the closing phenylalanine or tryptophan. D genes are given only for firm matches. Rows may omit the clone size; those that give it use once, few, many or a size class.

clone size	D gene	V gene	J gene	CDR3 protein	CDR3 DNA
NA	NA	TRBV6-5	TRBJ2-2	CASGGQGNTGELFF	TGTGCCAGTGGAGGTCAGGGGAACACCGGGGAGCTGTTTTTT
once	NA	TRBV18	TRBJ1-5	CASSRAEGNQPQHF	TGTGCCAGCTCAAGGGCGGAGGGCAATCAGCCCCAGCATTTT
NA	NA	TRBV6-4	TRBJ2-3	CASSSFRFAGFTDTQYF	TGTGCCAGCAGTTCCTTCCGGTTTGCGGGTTTCACAGATACGCAGTATTTT
NA	NA	TRBV3-1/TRBV3-2	TRBJ1-2	CASSQDGRWGYTF	TGTGCCAGCAGCCAAGATGGGAGATGGGGCTACACCTTC
NA	TRBD2	TRBV2	TRBJ2-7	CASSAATSGEHEQYF	TGTGCCAGCAGCGCAGCGACTAGCGGGGAACACGAGCAGTACTTC
NA	NA	TRBV27	TRBJ1-2	CASSLTPQYGYTF	TGTGCCAGCAGTTTAACCCCACAATATGGCTACACCTTC
NA	TRBD1	TRBV7-2	TRBJ1-6	CASSLARTGLSGLSHF	TGTGCCAGCAGCTTAGCTCGGACAGGGCTGTCGGGGTTATCCCACTTT
NA	TRBD1	TRBV24-1	TRBJ2-1	CATSDWVRDRGYNEQFF	TGTGCCACCAGTGATTGGGTCCGGGACAGGGGGTACAATGAGCAGTTCTTC
NA	NA	TRBV12-3/TRBV12-4	TRBJ2-7	CASSRNTYEQYF	TGTGCCAGCAGCAGAAACACCTACGAGCAGTACTTC
NA	TRBD2	TRBV7-9	TRBJ2-6	CASGGDRGRHSGANVLTF	TGTGCCAGCGGGGGGGATCGGGGACGTCACTCTGGGGCCAACGTCCTGACTTTC
NA	NA	TRBV30	TRBJ1-1	CAWSGLRAEAFF	TGTGCCTGGAGTGGACTCAGGGCTGAAGCTTTCTTT
NA	NA	TRBV6-5	TRBJ1-3	CASSIDRFSGNTIYF	TGTGCCAGCAGCATTGACAGGTTCTCTGGAAACACCATATATTTT
NA	TRBD2	TRBV7-2	TRBJ2-1	CASSSDPSGGLNEQFF	TGTGCCAGCAGCTCAGACCCTAGCGGGGGGTTAAATGAGCAGTTCTTC
NA	NA	TRBV5-5	TRBJ2-7	CASSALNKYEQYF	TGTGCCAGCAGCGCCTTAAATAAATACGAGCAGTACTTC
NA	NA	TRBV24-1	TRBJ2-6	CAIGGPAGANVLTF	TGTGCCATCGGAGGGCCGGCGGGGGCCAACGTCCTGACTTTC
NA	TRBD1	TRBV10-2	TRBJ1-6	CASSEPGQNSPLHF	TGCGCCAGCAGTGAACCGGGACAGAATTCACCCCTCCACTTT
NA	NA	TRBV27	TRBJ1-2	CASSFKGNYGYTF	TGTGCCAGCAGTTTTAAGGGTAACTATGGCTACACCTTC
NA	NA	TRBV19	TRBJ1-2	CASSGGPVYTF	TGTGCCAGTAGTGGAGGTCCAGTCTACACCTTC
NA	TRBD1	TRBV19	TRBJ2-6	CASSPRQGASSGANVLTF	TGTGCCAGTAGTCCCCGACAGGGGGCATCCTCTGGGGCCAACGTCCTGACTTTC
once	TRBD1	TRBV6-2/TRBV6-3	TRBJ1-2	CASSLKTGARGYTF	TGTGCCAGCAGCCTAAAAACAGGGGCTCGGGGCTACACCTTC